This is a list of T cell receptor beta chains from one sample in a study of Graves' ophthalmopathy and Graves' hyperthyroidism. MiXCR, applied by TCRdb to the multiplex PCR reads, yields one record per CDR3 protein. The sample includes 900,000 to 1,200,000 distinct CDR3 sequences, less than 45% of them seen just once. The sample comprised peripheral blood or thyroid tissue (not recorded which). The receptors come from an adult man with Graves' hyperthyroidism. Both conserved end residues are part of each CDR3. A D gene is named only where the DNA matches it firmly. Size tells how often a clone was seen (once, few, many) or the class of an expanded clone, and some rows leave it out.

d_gene: -; abundance: many; j_gene: TRBJ1-1; v_gene: TRBV29-1; len: 9; CDR3aa: CSVDTEAFF; CDR3nt: TGCAGCGTCGACACTGAAGCTTTCTTT
d_gene: -; abundance: -; j_gene: TRBJ2-2; v_gene: TRBV10-3; len: 16; CDR3aa: CAISESRRTNTGELFF; CDR3nt: TGTGCCATCAGTGAGTCCCGGCGGACGAACACCGGGGAGCTGTTTTTT
d_gene: -; abundance: -; j_gene: TRBJ1-5; v_gene: TRBV15; len: 16; CDR3aa: CATSRDQAGTNQPQHF; CDR3nt: TGTGCCACCAGCAGAGATCAGGCAGGGACGAATCAGCCCCAGCATTTT
d_gene: TRBD1; abundance: -; j_gene: TRBJ2-7; v_gene: TRBV28; len: 15; CDR3aa: CASRTFVDRGEEQYF; CDR3nt: TGTGCCAGCAGGACCTTTGTGGACAGGGGTGAAGAGCAGTACTTC
d_gene: TRBD2; abundance: many; j_gene: TRBJ2-5; v_gene: TRBV12-3/TRBV12-4; len: 16; CDR3aa: CASSPLGRGVQETQYF; CDR3nt: TGTGCCAGCAGTCCCCTTGGGCGGGGGGTGCAAGAGACCCAGTACTTC
d_gene: -; abundance: -; j_gene: TRBJ2-7; v_gene: TRBV2; len: 12; CDR3aa: CASGLGLYEQYF; CDR3nt: TGTGCCAGCGGCTTGGGACTTTACGAGCAGTACTTC
d_gene: TRBD1; abundance: many; j_gene: TRBJ2-7; v_gene: TRBV20-1; len: 11; CDR3aa: CTGQGVYEQYF; CDR3nt: TGCACCGGACAGGGTGTCTACGAGCAGTACTTC
d_gene: -; abundance: -; j_gene: TRBJ2-7; v_gene: TRBV11-1; len: 14; CDR3aa: CASSSNRISYEQYF; CDR3nt: TGTGCCAGCAGTTCCAACAGAATCTCCTACGAGCAGTACTTC
d_gene: -; abundance: few; j_gene: TRBJ1-2; v_gene: TRBV19; len: 15; CDR3aa: CASSISGTENYGYTF; CDR3nt: TGTGCCAGTAGTATATCCGGGACGGAGAACTATGGCTACACCTTC
d_gene: -; abundance: many; j_gene: TRBJ1-2; v_gene: TRBV9; len: 14; CDR3aa: CASSVGEANYGYTF; CDR3nt: TGTGCCAGCAGCGTAGGCGAAGCTAACTATGGCTACACCTTC
d_gene: -; abundance: many; j_gene: TRBJ1-4; v_gene: TRBV10-3; len: 13; CDR3aa: CAIAERADEKLFF; CDR3nt: TGTGCCATCGCAGAAAGGGCGGATGAAAAACTGTTTTTT
d_gene: -; abundance: many; j_gene: TRBJ1-5; v_gene: TRBV19; len: 12; CDR3aa: CASSIGFQPQHF; CDR3nt: TGTGCCAGTAGTATAGGCTTTCAGCCCCAGCATTTT
d_gene: -; abundance: -; j_gene: TRBJ1-1; v_gene: TRBV11-1; len: 12; CDR3aa: CASNGGLSEAFF; CDR3nt: TGTGCCAGCAACGGAGGGTTGTCTGAAGCTTTCTTT
d_gene: -; abundance: many; j_gene: TRBJ1-6; v_gene: TRBV7-2; len: 15; CDR3aa: CASSLSQLYNSPLHF; CDR3nt: TGTGCCAGCAGCTTATCTCAGCTTTATAATTCACCCCTCCACTTT
d_gene: -; abundance: -; j_gene: TRBJ1-2; v_gene: TRBV2; len: 16; CDR3aa: CASSEDAGAINYGYTF; CDR3nt: TGTGCCAGCAGTGAAGACGCGGGGGCCATTAACTATGGCTACACCTTC
d_gene: TRBD1; abundance: many; j_gene: TRBJ1-2; v_gene: TRBV7-9; len: 13; CDR3aa: CASSGAGGRGYTF; CDR3nt: TGTGCCAGCAGCGGGGCAGGGGGCCGGGGCTACACCTTC
d_gene: TRBD1; abundance: many; j_gene: TRBJ2-5; v_gene: TRBV7-7; len: 16; CDR3aa: CASSLVFTGVQETQYF; CDR3nt: TGTGCCAGCAGCTTGGTGTTCACAGGGGTGCAAGAGACCCAGTACTTC
d_gene: TRBD1; abundance: many; j_gene: TRBJ2-7; v_gene: TRBV20-1; len: 14; CDR3aa: CSAPDRVIYYEQYF; CDR3nt: TGCAGTGCCCCTGACAGGGTGATATACTACGAGCAGTACTTC
d_gene: -; abundance: few; j_gene: TRBJ1-1; v_gene: TRBV4-1; len: 14; CDR3aa: CASSHDSPALEAFF; CDR3nt: TGCGCCAGCAGCCACGACAGTCCGGCGCTTGAAGCTTTCTTT
d_gene: TRBD1; abundance: once; j_gene: TRBJ2-2; v_gene: TRBV12-3/TRBV12-4; len: 15; CDR3aa: CASSFPGGPAGELFF; CDR3nt: TGTGCCAGCAGTTTTCCAGGGGGCCCAGCCGGGGAGCTGTTTTTT
d_gene: -; abundance: many; j_gene: TRBJ1-1; v_gene: TRBV7-2; len: 15; CDR3aa: CASSPNPGQNTEAFF; CDR3nt: TGTGCCAGCAGCCCTAATCCGGGACAGAACACTGAAGCTTTCTTT
d_gene: -; abundance: -; j_gene: TRBJ2-5; v_gene: TRBV10-1; len: 12; CDR3aa: CTISDGWETQYF; CDR3nt: TGCACCATCAGTGATGGTTGGGAGACCCAGTACTTC
d_gene: TRBD2; abundance: -; j_gene: TRBJ2-7; v_gene: TRBV7-3; len: 14; CDR3aa: CASSFRTSDYEQYF; CDR3nt: TGTGCCAGCAGCTTTAGGACTAGCGATTACGAGCAGTACTTC
d_gene: -; abundance: -; j_gene: TRBJ2-2; v_gene: TRBV24-1; len: 16; CDR3aa: CATSDGPQGRGGELFF; CDR3nt: TGTGCCACCAGTGATGGACCACAGGGGCGGGGCGGGGAGCTGTTTTTT
d_gene: -; abundance: many; j_gene: TRBJ1-1; v_gene: TRBV10-2; len: 11; CDR3aa: CASSELQQAFF; CDR3nt: TGCGCCAGCAGTGAGTTACAGCAAGCTTTCTTT
d_gene: -; abundance: -; j_gene: TRBJ1-1; v_gene: TRBV10-3; len: 18; CDR3aa: CAISEQDAGASVNTEAFF; CDR3nt: TGTGCCATCAGTGAGCAGGATGCAGGGGCGTCTGTGAACACTGAAGCTTTCTTT
d_gene: -; abundance: many; j_gene: TRBJ1-6; v_gene: TRBV20-1; len: 14; CDR3aa: CSAREDSYNSPLHF; CDR3nt: TGCAGTGCCCGCGAGGACTCCTATAATTCACCCCTCCACTTT
d_gene: TRBD2; abundance: many; j_gene: TRBJ2-5; v_gene: TRBV2; len: 12; CDR3aa: CASSGTSYSQDF; CDR3nt: TGTGCCAGCAGTGGGACTAGCTACTCCCAGGACTTC
d_gene: TRBD1; abundance: -; j_gene: TRBJ2-7; v_gene: TRBV2; len: 16; CDR3aa: CATQPGQGTGSYEQYF; CDR3nt: TGTGCCACCCAACCGGGACAGGGAACGGGCTCCTACGAGCAGTACTTC
d_gene: -; abundance: -; j_gene: TRBJ1-5; v_gene: TRBV2; len: 15; CDR3aa: CASSYNTASNQPQHF; CDR3nt: TGTGCCAGCAGTTACAATACAGCTAGCAATCAGCCCCAGCATTTT
d_gene: -; abundance: -; j_gene: TRBJ2-2; v_gene: TRBV28; len: 13; CDR3aa: CASSPYGPGELFF; CDR3nt: TGTGCCAGCAGTCCGTACGGCCCCGGGGAGCTGTTTTTT
d_gene: -; abundance: once; j_gene: TRBJ2-3; v_gene: TRBV7-9; len: 16; CDR3aa: CVSSLEGGVTSDTQYF; CDR3nt: TGTGTCAGCAGCTTAGAAGGGGGAGTAACCTCAGATACGCAGTATTTT
d_gene: -; abundance: many; j_gene: TRBJ1-2; v_gene: TRBV7-2; len: 13; CDR3aa: CASSSSRGYDYTF; CDR3nt: TGTGCCAGCAGCTCTAGTAGGGGATATGACTACACCTTC
d_gene: TRBD1; abundance: -; j_gene: TRBJ2-5; v_gene: TRBV20-1; len: 16; CDR3aa: CSAKGTGLSIVETQYF; CDR3nt: TGCAGTGCTAAAGGGACAGGGTTAAGTATAGTAGAGACCCAGTACTTC
d_gene: -; abundance: once; j_gene: TRBJ2-6; v_gene: TRBV10-3; len: 17; CDR3aa: CAISESGPPSGANVLTF; CDR3nt: TGTGCCATCAGTGAGTCGGGACCGCCCTCTGGGGCCAACGTCCTGACTTTC
d_gene: -; abundance: few; j_gene: TRBJ1-2; v_gene: TRBV10-3; len: 13; CDR3aa: CAIKGTGSYGYTF; CDR3nt: TGTGCCATCAAAGGAACAGGGAGCTATGGCTACACCTTC
d_gene: -; abundance: many; j_gene: TRBJ1-4; v_gene: TRBV24-1; len: 17; CDR3aa: CATRGPGRRTTNEKLFF; CDR3nt: TGTGCCACCCGCGGGCCGGGTAGACGGACCACTAATGAAAAACTGTTTTTT
d_gene: TRBD1; abundance: many; j_gene: TRBJ1-4; v_gene: TRBV20-1; len: 15; CDR3aa: CSARKDRVGGEKLFF; CDR3nt: TGCAGTGCCCGAAAAGACAGGGTTGGCGGTGAAAAACTGTTTTTT
d_gene: -; abundance: many; j_gene: TRBJ1-5; v_gene: TRBV6-2/TRBV6-3; len: 14; CDR3aa: CASRRDNSNQPQHF; CDR3nt: TGTGCCAGCAGACGAGACAATAGCAATCAGCCCCAGCATTTT
d_gene: TRBD1; abundance: -; j_gene: TRBJ1-2; v_gene: TRBV10-3; len: 11; CDR3aa: CAIRTGNGYTF; CDR3nt: TGTGCCATCAGGACAGGGAATGGCTACACCTTC
d_gene: TRBD2; abundance: -; j_gene: TRBJ2-2; v_gene: TRBV10-3; len: 20; CDR3aa: CAISEVPGLAGGYLSGELFF; CDR3nt: TGTGCCATCAGTGAGGTCCCGGGACTAGCGGGAGGGTACCTATCCGGGGAGCTGTTTTTT
d_gene: -; abundance: -; j_gene: TRBJ2-5; v_gene: TRBV25-1; len: 14; CDR3aa: CVSSARDRVETQYF; CDR3nt: TGTGTCAGCAGTGCTAGAGATCGGGTGGAGACCCAGTACTTC
d_gene: TRBD1; abundance: many; j_gene: TRBJ2-5; v_gene: TRBV19; len: 13; CDR3aa: CASSTTGGETQYF; CDR3nt: TGTGCCAGTAGTACGACAGGGGGAGAGACCCAGTACTTC
d_gene: TRBD2; abundance: -; j_gene: TRBJ2-5; v_gene: TRBV29-1; len: 12; CDR3aa: CRRGNYQETQYF; CDR3nt: TGCAGGCGGGGGAACTACCAAGAGACCCAGTACTTC
d_gene: -; abundance: few; j_gene: TRBJ1-4; v_gene: TRBV30; len: 13; CDR3aa: CAWKRASGEKLFF; CDR3nt: TGTGCCTGGAAGAGGGCTTCAGGTGAAAAACTGTTTTTT
d_gene: -; abundance: many; j_gene: TRBJ1-5; v_gene: TRBV19; len: 13; CDR3aa: CASTRTTLQPQHF; CDR3nt: TGTGCCAGTACCCGGACGACGCTCCAGCCCCAGCATTTT
d_gene: TRBD2; abundance: -; j_gene: TRBJ2-2; v_gene: TRBV13; len: 15; CDR3aa: CASSNSGGPPGELFF; CDR3nt: TGTGCCAGCAGCAATAGCGGGGGCCCGCCCGGGGAGCTGTTTTTT
d_gene: -; abundance: few; j_gene: TRBJ1-2; v_gene: TRBV4-2; len: 15; CDR3aa: CASSQERGSDYGYTF; CDR3nt: TGTGCCAGCAGCCAAGAGCGGGGGTCTGACTATGGCTACACCTTC
d_gene: -; abundance: few; j_gene: TRBJ1-6; v_gene: TRBV15; len: 15; CDR3aa: CATSRVSGRNSPLHF; CDR3nt: TGTGCCACCAGCAGAGTATCAGGGCGTAATTCACCCCTCCACTTT
d_gene: -; abundance: -; j_gene: TRBJ2-5; v_gene: TRBV29-1; len: 13; CDR3aa: CSVETRAIETQYF; CDR3nt: TGCAGCGTTGAAACTAGGGCGATAGAGACCCAGTACTTC
d_gene: -; abundance: many; j_gene: TRBJ1-5; v_gene: TRBV10-2; len: 13; CDR3aa: CASSVGVGQPQHF; CDR3nt: TGCGCCAGCAGTGTAGGGGTCGGACAGCCCCAGCATTTT
d_gene: -; abundance: few; j_gene: TRBJ1-1; v_gene: TRBV12-3/TRBV12-4; len: 16; CDR3aa: CASSLGGGRKGTEAFF; CDR3nt: TGTGCCAGCAGTTTAGGGGGGGGGCGGAAAGGGACTGAAGCTTTCTTT